The 30 T cell receptor beta chains below were found in one sample sequenced in a study of control samples from healthy donors and cancer patients. Some clones are missing from TCRdb's copy, which holds only in-frame ones; the method was immunoSEQ multiplex PCR. The table has tens of thousands of clones, 85% to 95% seen once. The specimen was blood. These receptors were taken from a man aged 25 to 40 in good health.

V and J are TRBV10-3 and TRBJ2-3; D is uncertain. The CDR3 runs to 15 residues. Between the trimmed V and J ends, which lost 0 bases and 5 bases, there was a span of 12 bases. Germline V gene lookup returns CDR1 ENHRY and CDR2 SYGVKD. The CDR3 loop reads CAISESERPRDTQYF. The CDR3 bases are TGTGCCATCAGTGAGTCGGAGCGACCTAGAGATACGCAGTATTTT.

The genes are TRBV7-8 and TRBJ1-1; D gene unclear. CDR1 is SGHVS and CDR2 is FQNEAQ in the germline V gene. V was cut by 1 base and J by 11 bases, with 14 bases left in between. The CDR3 extends over 13 amino acids. This CDR3 is CASSLEEAATAFF. The CDR3 DNA follows: TGTGCCAGCAGCTTAGAAGAGGCGGCGACGGCTTTCTTT.

The gene calls are TRBV11-3 and TRBJ2-7, with D maybe TRBD2 (5 bases). CDR3 size: 17 residues. Per the germline V gene, CDR1 is SGHNT and CDR2 is YENEEA. V gave up 4 bases and J gave up 3 bases, with 22 bases separating them. The CDR3 loop reads CASSSKWDTDSFYEQYF. In DNA, the CDR3 is TGTGCCAGCAGCTCTAAATGGGATACGGACTCCTTCTACGAGCAGTACTTC.

This clone came up a few times. The rearrangement joins TRBV2 to TRBJ2-1; possibly TRBD2 for D (6 bases). This CDR3 region has 15 residues. Germline-derived CDR1 and CDR2 are SNHLY and FYNNEI. V was trimmed by 3 bases and J by 4 bases, leaving 13 bases between them. The CDR3 reads CASSDGLTSYNEQFF. The CDR3 DNA is TGTGCCAGCAGTGATGGACTAACCTCTTACAATGAGCAGTTCTTC.

The chain is built from TRBV4-2 and TRBJ2-1; 8 nucleotides agree with TRBD2. The CDR3 is 15 amino acids. V lost 4 bases and J lost 5; bases outside the gene matches: 7. The germline CDR1 and CDR2 sequences are LGHNA and YNFKEQ. As DNA, the CDR3 is TGTGCCAGCAGCCCAGTAGCGGGAACTCACAATGAGCAGTTCTTC. Protein: CASSPVAGTHNEQFF.

J is TRBJ1-3 and V is TRBV6-5; D not resolved. CDR3 length equals 14 residues. The V and J ends lost 6 bases and 0 bases respectively, with 9 bases between them. Germline V lookup: CDR1 MNHEY, CDR2 SVGAGI. The CDR3 bases are TGTGCCAGCAGCAAAGGAAGCTCTGGAAACACCATATATTTT. Its protein is CASSKGSSGNTIYF.

The gene calls are TRBV3-1 (or the pseudogene TRBV3-2) and TRBJ2-7; TRBD2 matches at 11 bases. The V and J ends lost 6 bases and 5 bases, in that order; junction bases with no gene match: 3. This CDR3 contains 13 residues. Per germline, CDR1 LGHDT and CDR2 YNNKEL (reference sequence). The chain's CDR3 is CASRTSGTDEQYF. CDR3 DNA sequence: TGTGCCAGCAGGACTAGCGGGACTGACGAGCAGTACTTC.

The chain uses TRBV5-5 and TRBJ2-2, with D possibly being TRBD1 or TRBD2 (5 bases each). Trimming stripped 0 bases from V and 0 bases from J, with 6 bases between. Germline CDR1 is SGHKS and CDR2 is YYEKEE (reference sequence). The CDR3 has 15 amino acids. The CDR3 DNA sequence: TGTGCCAGCAGCTTGGGAGGGGCGAACACCGGGGAGCTGTTTTTT. It is translated as CASSLGGANTGELFF.

This chain links TRBV10-2 with TRBJ2-7; no firm D call. V was trimmed by 0 bases and J by 3 bases, leaving 0 bases between them. The CDR3 spans 11 residues. Germline values: CDR1 WSHSY, CDR2 SAAADI. CDR3 bases: TGCGCCAGCAGTGAGTCCTACGAGCAGTACTTC. It encodes CASSESYEQYF.

The chain carries TRBV5-6 and TRBJ1-2; tentative D call: TRBD1 (5 bases). The length of the CDR3 is 14 residues. Germline V gene lookup returns CDR1 SGHDT and CDR2 YYEEEE. With 1 base removed from V and 2 bases from J, the gap between germline ends came to 9 bases. As DNA, the CDR3 is TGTGCCAGCAGCTTGCCGGGGGTAAACTATGGCTACACCTTC. It translates to CASSLPGVNYGYTF.

The chain is built from TRBV9 and TRBJ2-1; 13 bases align to TRBD2. There are 18 residues in the CDR3. Germline V gene data show CDR1 as SGDLS and CDR2 as YYNGEE. V trimming: 4 bases; J trimming: 4 bases; junction bases outside the gene matches: 11. The CDR3 reads CASSTSRLAGGGYNEQFF. CDR3 nucleotide sequence: TGTGCCAGCAGCACCAGTAGACTAGCGGGAGGAGGGTACAATGAGCAGTTCTTC.

This clone has just one count. The rearrangement uses TRBV7-3 and TRBJ2-1; 7 bases agree with TRBD2. Germline loops: CDR1 SGHTA, CDR2 FQGTGA. The CDR3 runs 13 residues. V trimming: 4 bases; J trimming: 7 bases; junction bases outside the gene matches: 4. CDR3: CASSYYSGNEQFF. CDR3 sequence (DNA): TGTGCCAGCAGCTACTATAGCGGGAATGAGCAGTTCTTC.

The gene calls are TRBV15 and TRBJ1-1; D is possibly TRBD1 (6 bases). V was trimmed by 6 bases and J by 10 bases, leaving 15 bases between them. CDR1 is LNHNV, CDR2 YYDKDF, per germline (reference sequence). The CDR3 sequence is 12 residues long. The DNA of the CDR3 is TGTGCCACCAGTTCCGGGGACATTAGAGCTTTCTTT. Translation gives CATSSGDIRAFF.

This chain joins TRBV7-9 and TRBJ1-2; D is possibly TRBD1 (5 bases). The germline V and J ends were trimmed by 5 bases and 4 bases, with 11 bases remaining between them. Germline V gene lookup returns CDR1 SEHNR and CDR2 FQNEAQ (reference sequence). The CDR3 is made up of 13 amino acids. The chain's CDR3 is CASSLYTGYGYTF. The CDR3 DNA sequence: TGTGCCAGCAGCCTCTATACAGGCTATGGCTACACCTTC.

V gene TRBV30 combines with J gene TRBJ2-5, with D possibly matching TRBD2 (5 bases). CDR1 is GTSNPN and CDR2 is SVGIG in the germline V gene (reference sequence). CDR3 length: 13 amino acids. Trimming removed 5 bases at V and 5 bases at J, with 15 bases between. Here the CDR3 reads CAWGPGRGETQYF. The DNA for the CDR3 is TGTGCCTGGGGCCCGGGCCGCGGGGAGACCCAGTACTTC.

This chain uses TRBV9 with TRBJ1-5; no definite D call. The V gene's germline CDR1 is SGDLS and CDR2 YYNGEE. The V and J ends lost 2 bases and 0 bases respectively, with 9 bases between them. This CDR3 is 15 amino acids long. The CDR3 spells CASSVTGSSNQPQHF. The CDR3 DNA sequence: TGTGCCAGCAGCGTCACCGGGAGTAGCAATCAGCCCCAGCATTTT.

The gene calls are TRBV5-1 and TRBJ1-1, with D possibly TRBD1 on 5 matching bases. Germline CDR1 and CDR2: SGHRS and YFSETQ. This CDR3 is 14 amino acids long. V lost 0 bases and J lost 3, with 9 bases in between. DNA for the CDR3: TGCGCCAGCAGCTTGGATTGGGGGGACACTGAAGCTTTCTTT. This translates into CASSLDWGDTEAFF.

In this sample, this clone turned up a few times. This sequence joins TRBV7-9 and TRBJ1-3; D gene ambiguous. The CDR3 loop spans 15 amino acids. V was trimmed by 4 bases and J by 2 bases, leaving 12 bases between them. Germline values: CDR1 SEHNR, CDR2 FQNEAQ (reference sequence). The DNA for the CDR3 is TGTGCCAGCAGCTCGGAAGGGTATACTGGAAACACCATATATTTT. It translates to CASSSEGYTGNTIYF.

In regard to this clone: Within the sample, other DNA sequences also encode this same CDR3. The rearrangement joins TRBV5-1 to TRBJ2-7; D tentatively reads TRBD1 or TRBD2 (5 bases each). Germline CDR1 reads SGHRS; CDR2 reads YFSETQ. The CDR3 has 15 amino acids. V was clipped by 4 bases and J by 0 bases, with 14 bases between them. Written as DNA, the CDR3 is TGCGCCAGCAGCCCGGGACCGGGGAGCTCCTACGAGCAGTACTTC. This sequence encodes CASSPGPGSSYEQYF.

This clone has just one count. This chain connects TRBV27 to TRBJ2-7, with D uncertain. There are 11 residues in the CDR3. The ends were cut back, 5 bases at V and 2 bases at J, with 4 bases in the middle. Germline-derived CDR1 and CDR2 are MNHEY and SMNVEV (reference sequence). CDR3 loop: CASSLAYEQYF. The CDR3 bases are TGTGCCAGCAGTCTAGCCTACGAGCAGTACTTC.

The CDR3 loop is CASSVRSPDTQYF. The CDR3 nucleotides read TGTGCCAGCAGCGTAAGGTCCCCAGATACGCAGTATTTT. The chain combines TRBV9 with TRBJ2-3; D remains ambiguous. Germline V gene sequence: CDR1 SGDLS, CDR2 YYNGEE. V was clipped by 1 base and J by 4 bases, with 7 bases between them. The CDR3 consists of 13 residues. Supplemented by reference TRBV9 and TRBJ2-3, the full variable domain reads DSGVTQTPKHLITATGQRVTLRCSPRSGDLSVYWYQQSLDQGLQFLIQYYNGEERAKGNILERFSAQQFPDLHSELNLSSLELGDSALYFCASSVRSPDTQYFGPGTRLTVL.

J is TRBJ1-2 and V is TRBV30; D gene unclear. Germline V gene lookup returns CDR1 GTSNPN and CDR2 SVGIG (reference sequence). The CDR3 totals 11 residues. V shed 2 bases and J shed 3 bases, with 4 bases lying between them. Here the CDR3 reads CAWSSHYGYTF. CDR3 nucleotide sequence: TGTGCCTGGAGTTCCCACTATGGCTACACCTTC.

The chain uses TRBV27 and TRBJ2-7, with D unclear. Germline V gene lookup returns CDR1 MNHEY and CDR2 SMNVEV (reference sequence). This CDR3 is 14 amino acids long. The ends were cut back, 4 bases at V and 0 bases at J, with 10 bases in the middle. Written as DNA, the CDR3 is TGTGCCAGCAGTTCGAGGAAGAGCTCCTACGAGCAGTACTTC. This gives the protein CASSSRKSSYEQYF.

The J gene is TRBJ1-2, the V gene TRBV11-3, with D uncertain. The CDR3 length is 13 residues. Trimming left V 0 bases short and J 3 bases short, with 5 bases between. The V gene's germline CDR1 is SGHNT and CDR2 YENEEA. This chain's CDR3 is CASSLDSHYGYTF. DNA of the CDR3: TGTGCCAGCAGCTTAGATAGCCACTATGGCTACACCTTC. Complete variable domain (other parts from reference TRBV11-3 and TRBJ1-2): EAGVVQSPRYKIIEKKQPVAFWCNPISGHNTLYWYLQNLGQGPELLIRYENEEAVDDSQLPKDRFSAERLKGVDSTLKIQPAELGDSAVYLCASSLDSHYGYTFGSGTRLTVV.

The rearrangement links TRBV5-1 to TRBJ2-2; TRBD2 aligns across 7 bases. V lost 4 bases to trimming and J lost 6 bases; unmatched junction nucleotides: 12. The CDR3 contains 16 residues. Germline CDR1 and CDR2: SGHRS and YFSETQ. The CDR3 region has the DNA TGCGCCAGCAGCCCACCGCGCGGGAGTATCGCCGGGGAGCTGTTTTTT. It specifies CASSPPRGSIAGELFF. Full variable domain (remainder filled in from reference TRBV5-1 and TRBJ2-2): KAGVTQTPRYLIKTRGQQVTLSCSPISGHRSVSWYQQTPGQGLQFLFEYFSETQRNKGNFPGRFSGRQFSNSRSEMNVSTLELGDSALYLCASSPPRGSIAGELFFGEGSRLTVL.

J is TRBJ1-5 and V is TRBV7-9; possibly TRBD1 for D (6 bases). V was trimmed by 5 bases and J by 3 bases, leaving 8 bases between them. Germline V gene data show CDR1 as SEHNR and CDR2 as FQNEAQ (reference sequence). The CDR3 sequence is 13 residues long. CDR3 DNA: TGTGCCAGCAGCAGACAGGCCAATCAGCCCCAGCATTTT. Encoded protein: CASSRQANQPQHF.

The chain joins TRBV10-3 to TRBJ2-7, with D possibly TRBD1 on 5 matching bases. V gave up 0 bases and J gave up 6 bases, with 9 bases separating them. CDR1 and CDR2 (germline): ENHRY, SYGVKD. This CDR3 region has 13 residues. The CDR3 nucleotides are TGTGCCATCAGTGAGTCATCAGGGTCCGAGCAGTACTTC. Translating gives CAISESSGSEQYF.

The V gene is TRBV2, the J gene TRBJ2-1; D unresolved. V lost 3 bases, J lost 0 bases, and 12 bases lay in between. CDR3 length: 16 amino acids. Germline CDR1 and CDR2: SNHLY and FYNNEI. This CDR3 is CASSDFRQSSYNEQFF. As DNA, the CDR3 is TGTGCCAGCAGTGATTTCCGCCAGAGCTCCTACAATGAGCAGTTCTTC. Drawing the rest from reference TRBV2 and TRBJ2-1, the complete variable domain is EPEVTQTPSHQVTQMGQEVILRCVPISNHLYFYWYRQILGQKVEFLVSFYNNEISEKSEIFDDQFSVERPDGSNFTLKIRSTKLEDSAMYFCASSDFRQSSYNEQFFGPGTRLTVL.

This sequence joins TRBV2 and TRBJ2-3, with TRBD1 identical over 7 bases. With V trimmed by 7 bases and J by 2 bases, 15 bases remained unmatched. CDR1 is SNHLY and CDR2 is FYNNEI in the germline V gene. The CDR3 covers 17 residues. The CDR3 sequence: CASTPTFRQGDTDTQYF. The CDR3 DNA reads as TGTGCCAGCACCCCGACGTTCAGACAGGGAGACACAGATACGCAGTATTTT.

This clone was counted a single time. The CDR3 nucleotides read TGTGCCAGCCCCCCAACTAGCGGACCTAGCACAGATACGCAGTATTTT. As protein: CASPPTSGPSTDTQYF. The chain carries TRBV28 and TRBJ2-3, with 8 positions matching TRBD2. Trimming at V came to 8 bases and at J to 0 bases, leaving 10 bases not matched to a gene. CDR1 and CDR2 from the germline V gene are MDHEN and SYDVKM. This CDR3 spans 16 amino acids.